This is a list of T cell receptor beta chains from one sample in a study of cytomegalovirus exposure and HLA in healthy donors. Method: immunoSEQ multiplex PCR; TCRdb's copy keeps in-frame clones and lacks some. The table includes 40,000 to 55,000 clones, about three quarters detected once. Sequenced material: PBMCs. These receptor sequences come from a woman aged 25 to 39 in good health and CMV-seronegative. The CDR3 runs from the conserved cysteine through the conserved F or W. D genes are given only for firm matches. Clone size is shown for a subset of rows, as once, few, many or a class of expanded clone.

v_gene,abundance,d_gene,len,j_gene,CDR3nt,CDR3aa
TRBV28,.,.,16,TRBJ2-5,TGTGCCAGCAGACCCCCGAGGCGGGACGCCCGTGAGACCCAGTACTTC,CASRPPRRDARETQYF
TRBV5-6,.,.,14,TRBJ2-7,TGTGCCAGCAGCTCCCCGGGGGTTGGCTCTGAGCAGTACTTC,CASSSPGVGSEQYF
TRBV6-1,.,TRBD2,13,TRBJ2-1,TGTGCCAGCAGGACTAGCGGGAGAAATGAGCAGTTCTTC,CASRTSGRNEQFF
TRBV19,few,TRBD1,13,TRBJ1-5,TGTGCCAGTCGGACAGGGATCTATCAGCCCCAGCATTTT,CASRTGIYQPQHF
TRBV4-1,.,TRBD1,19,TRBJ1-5,TGCGCCAGCAGCCAAGAAATTGCAGGGACAGATTATAGCAATCAGCCCCAGCATTTT,CASSQEIAGTDYSNQPQHF
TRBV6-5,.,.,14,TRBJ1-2,TGTGCCAGCAGTGTCGACAGTCCCTTTTATGGCTACACCTTC,CASSVDSPFYGYTF
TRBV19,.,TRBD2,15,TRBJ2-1,TGTGCCAGTAGTATGACTAGCGGGAGCTACAATGAGCAGTTCTTC,CASSMTSGSYNEQFF
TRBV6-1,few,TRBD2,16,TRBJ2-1,TGTGCCAGCAGTGCCCGAGGGACTAGCGGCTCTTTGGGGCAGTTCTTC,CASSARGTSGSLGQFF
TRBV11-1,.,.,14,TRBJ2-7,TGTGCCAGCAGCTTTGCAGGGGTTAACTACGAGCAGTACTTC,CASSFAGVNYEQYF
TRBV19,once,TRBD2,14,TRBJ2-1,TGTGCCGCCTCGACTAGCGGGGGGGCGAATGAGCAGTTCTTC,CAASTSGGANEQFF
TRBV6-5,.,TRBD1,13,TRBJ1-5,TGTGCCAGCAGACAGGGGGCAGAGCAGCCCCAGCATTTT,CASRQGAEQPQHF
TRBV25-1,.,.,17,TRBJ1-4,TGTGCCAGCAGCGCGATTCCTCAGGGAAGGGGGAATGAAAAACTGTTTTTT,CASSAIPQGRGNEKLFF
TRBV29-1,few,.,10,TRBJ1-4,TGCAGCGTTTCTCAGGAAAAACTGTTTTTT,CSVSQEKLFF
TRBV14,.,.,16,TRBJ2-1,TGTGCCAGCAGCCAATCTCGCGGGAAACTCTACAATGAGCAGTTCTTC,CASSQSRGKLYNEQFF
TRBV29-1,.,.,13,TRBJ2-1,TGCAGCGTTGATAGCTGGGGAGTGCATGAGCAGTTCTTC,CSVDSWGVHEQFF
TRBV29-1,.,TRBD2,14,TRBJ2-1,TGCAGCGTTGAAGCAGCGGGAGTTGGGGATGAGCAGTTCTTC,CSVEAAGVGDEQFF
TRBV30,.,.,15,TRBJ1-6,TGTGCCTGGAGTGCTCGGGTCGAAGGGGATTCACCCCTCCACTTT,CAWSARVEGDSPLHF
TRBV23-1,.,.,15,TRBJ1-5,TGCGCCAGCAGTCAATCGTTACAGATCAATCAGCCCCAGCATTTT,CASSQSLQINQPQHF
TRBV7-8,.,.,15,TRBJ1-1,TGTGCCAGCAGCTTAGAGGGAGGGTCCGGGGCTGAAGCTTTCTTT,CASSLEGGSGAEAFF
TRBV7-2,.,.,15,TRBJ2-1,TGTGCCAGCAGCCTCTCAGCGGTGGCCATTAGGGAGCAGTTCTTC,CASSLSAVAIREQFF
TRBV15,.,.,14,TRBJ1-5,TGTGCCACCAGCAGTCAGGCCAACAATCAGCCCCAGCATTTT,CATSSQANNQPQHF
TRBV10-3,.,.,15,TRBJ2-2,TGTGCCATCAGCGGGCAGGACAGGAACACCGGGGAGCTGTTTTTT,CAISGQDRNTGELFF
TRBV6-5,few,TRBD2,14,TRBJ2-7,TGTGCCAGCACCCAACTAGCGGGATCCTACGAGCAGTACTTC,CASTQLAGSYEQYF
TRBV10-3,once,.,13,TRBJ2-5,TGTGCCATCCAACAGACTAAACAAGAGACCCAGTACTTC,CAIQQTKQETQYF